The 28 T cell receptor beta chains below come from one sample, sequenced in a study of blood T cells in healthy people across ages. A second 7 to 11 cycle PCR used barcoded and J-beta primers. TCRdb called the 5' RACE reads again in MiXCR, with one record for every CDR3 protein. The sample shows about 640,000 distinct CDR3 sequences, 40% to 50% of them seen only once. Sequencing was carried out using blood. The receptors were sampled from a man older than 75 in good health.

This clonotype was observed a single time. A junction end diverges from the germline sequence, so it may reflect a read error. The chain recombines TRBV7-2 with TRBJ2-3, with 8 bases that match TRBD2. CDR1 is SGHTA and CDR2 is FQGNSA in the germline V gene. CDR3 size: 17 residues. Written as DNA, the CDR3 is TGTGTCAGCGCTGGGGCTGGCGGGGGGAGGGGCACAGATACGCAGTATTTT. It yields the protein CVSAGAGGGRGTDTQYF.

At least ten counts were recorded for this clonotype. For the CDR3, the DNA is TGTGCCAGCAGCGTCCAGCAGGGGCCAGGGGAGACCCAGTACTTC. This encodes CASSVQQGPGETQYF. This chain uses TRBV7-2 with TRBJ2-5; D is perhaps TRBD1 (6 bases). CDR3 length: 15 residues. Per germline, CDR1 SGHTA and CDR2 FQGNSA. V was cut by 5 bases and J by 5 bases, with 18 bases left in between.

This clonotype showed up just a few times. CDR3 sequence: CASGADTQYF. DNA of the CDR3: TGTGCCAGTGGGGCAGATACGCAGTATTTT. The V call is TRBV28, the J call TRBJ2-3, with unresolved D. Germline loops: CDR1 MDHEN, CDR2 SYDVKM. V gave up 9 bases and J gave up 4 bases, with 5 bases separating them. The CDR3 covers 10 residues.

Only a few counts were recorded for this clonotype. The gene calls are TRBV10-2 and TRBJ2-1; 9 bases match TRBD2. Germline lookup yields CDR1 WSHSY and CDR2 SAAADI. V gave up 2 bases and J gave up 4 bases; unmatched junction bases: 9. CDR3 length: 17 amino acids. The CDR3 loop reads CASSEPSLAGSYNEQFF. CDR3 sequence (DNA): TGCGCCAGCAGTGAGCCGAGCCTAGCGGGATCTTACAATGAGCAGTTCTTC.

The chain links TRBV5-1 to TRBJ2-7; TRBD1 or TRBD2 may be the D gene (5 bases each). V was trimmed by 3 bases and J by 2 bases, leaving 9 bases between them. Germline CDR1 reads SGHRS; CDR2 reads YFSETQ. The CDR3 sequence is 13 residues long. CDR3 sequence: CASSSGDPYEQYF. The DNA of the CDR3 is TGCGCCAGCAGCTCCGGGGACCCCTACGAGCAGTACTTC.

J is TRBJ1-5 and V is TRBV20-1, with unresolved D. CDR1 and CDR2 (germline): DFQATT, SNEGSKA (reference sequence). V was cut by 0 bases and J by 4 bases, with 7 bases left in between. There are 13 residues in the CDR3. This chain's CDR3 is CSARDGANQPQHF. CDR3 DNA sequence: TGCAGTGCTAGAGATGGAGCTAATCAGCCCCAGCATTTT.

The chain is built from TRBV11-3 and TRBJ2-4, with 7 bases lining up with TRBD1. Trimming cost V 4 bases and J 6 bases; bases outside gene matches: 3. CDR1 and CDR2 from the germline V gene are SGHNT and YENEEA. This CDR3 is 13 amino acids long. CDR3 sequence (DNA): TGTGCCAGCAGCTCGGGACAGAGAAACATTCAGTACTTC. Protein sequence: CASSSGQRNIQYF.

The V gene is TRBV29-1, the J gene TRBJ2-3; maybe TRBD1 (6 bases). Germline V gives CDR1 SQVTM, CDR2 ANQGSEA. CDR3 length: 15 amino acids. V lost 0 bases, J lost 3 bases, and 13 bases lay in between. Written as DNA, the CDR3 is TGCAGCGTTGAAGATCGTGGCAGGGGAACAGATACGCAGTATTTT. This codes for CSVEDRGRGTDTQYF.

This clonotype has at least ten counts. The chain carries TRBV6-5 and TRBJ2-1; TRBD2 matches 12 bases. Germline V gene data show CDR1 as MNHEY and CDR2 as SVGAGI. The trim removed 5 bases at V and 4 bases at J, leaving 9 bases unmatched. This CDR3 has 17 residues. Here the CDR3 DNA reads TGTGCCAGCAGTCGACCTAGCGGGAGGGCCGGATACAATGAGCAGTTCTTC. This codes for CASSRPSGRAGYNEQFF.

This clonotype turned up a few times. This chain joins TRBV7-8 and TRBJ2-1; D perhaps matches TRBD2 (9 bases). This CDR3 comprises 15 residues. Between the trimmed V and J ends, which lost 4 bases and 3 bases, there was a span of 13 bases. The germline V gene encodes CDR1 SGHVS and CDR2 FQNEAQ. The CDR3: CASSSSGTGYNEQFF. The CDR3 nucleotides are TGTGCCAGCAGCTCTAGCGGGACAGGCTACAATGAGCAGTTCTTC.

The gene calls are TRBV24-1 and TRBJ2-1; possibly TRBD2 for D (6 bases). The DNA matches TRBJ2-7 better at its end, which makes the J call doubtful. CDR3 length equals 13 residues. Germline CDR1 is KGHDR and CDR2 is SFDVKD. The CDR3 DNA sequence: TGTGCCACCGGGGGGAGCAATTACAATGAGCAGTACTTC. Translated: CATGGSNYNEQYF.

V gene TRBV4-1 combines with J gene TRBJ1-2; D not certain. The ends were cut back, 7 bases at V and 1 base at J, with 16 bases in the middle. CDR3 length: 15 amino acids. Germline V gene lookup returns CDR1 MGHRA and CDR2 YSYEKL. The CDR3 protein is CASNLRAGGNYGYTF. The CDR3 DNA reads as TGCGCCAGCAACCTCCGGGCAGGAGGTAACTATGGCTACACCTTC.

The rearrangement joins TRBV5-1 to TRBJ1-4; TRBD1 is a possible D gene (5 bases). The CDR3 spans 13 residues. Germline CDR1 SGHRS, CDR2 YFSETQ. V lost 4 bases and J 7 bases, leaving 11 bases between the germline ends. In DNA form, the CDR3 reads TGCGCCAGCAGCGGGGGAGGGGTTGAAAAACTGTTTTTT. It translates to CASSGGGVEKLFF.

This clonotype was observed at least ten times. The chain couples TRBV7-2 to TRBJ1-5; 8 bases are a match to TRBD1. Germline V gives CDR1 SGHTA, CDR2 FQGNSA. Trimming cost V 1 base and J 0 bases; bases outside gene matches: 8. The CDR3 totals 18 residues. CDR3 DNA: TGTGCCAGCAGCTTAGGTCGGGACAGGCGAAGTAGCAATCAGCCCCAGCATTTT. It specifies CASSLGRDRRSSNQPQHF.

This chain connects TRBV28 to TRBJ2-3; 12 positions agree with TRBD2. J gave up 7 bases and V 3 bases, and 8 bases lay outside the gene matches. Germline V gene data show CDR1 as MDHEN and CDR2 as SYDVKM. CDR3 length equals 16 residues. The CDR3 loop reads CASSLGRLAGENTQYF. CDR3 nucleotides: TGTGCCAGCAGTTTGGGGAGACTAGCGGGAGAAAATACGCAGTATTTT.

This clonotype was seen a few times. Here the CDR3 DNA reads TGTGCCAGCAGTAGCACCGGGACAGGGTCCGCCTACGAGCAGTACTTC. As protein: CASSSTGTGSAYEQYF. This rearrangement joins TRBV6-2 or TRBV6-3 to TRBJ2-7; 9 bases are shared with TRBD1. CDR3 size: 16 residues. V lost 5 bases, J lost 2 bases, and 10 bases stayed unmatched. The germline V gene has CDR1 MNHEY and CDR2 SVGEGT.

This clonotype was found once. A much larger clone lies a single base off, so this may be a read error. This chain uses TRBV14 with TRBJ1-1; D is unresolved. Per the germline V gene, CDR1 is SGHDN and CDR2 is FVKESK. The CDR3 extends over 12 amino acids. CDR3 in DNA: TGTGCCAGCAGCTTGGTGAACACTAAAGCTTTCTTT. It codes for CASSLVNTKAFF.

The chain combines TRBV5-6 with TRBJ2-7; a weak D match, TRBD2 (6 bases). Trimming pared 4 bases from V and 2 bases from J, leaving 16 bases between. Germline CDR1 SGHDT, CDR2 YYEEEE. CDR3 length: 15 amino acids. CDR3 in amino acids: CASSPSSARPYEQYF. DNA for the CDR3: TGTGCCAGCAGCCCATCTAGCGCCAGGCCCTACGAGCAGTACTTC.

In this sample, this clonotype turned up once. The V gene is TRBV28, the J gene TRBJ2-4; maybe TRBD2 (5 bases). From germline, CDR1 is MDHEN and CDR2 SYDVKM. The CDR3 has 12 residues. Trimming pared 3 bases from V and 13 bases from J, leaving 13 bases between. CDR3 in DNA: TGTGCCAGCAGTTTGGGGAGTATCGGGCAGTACTTC. It encodes CASSLGSIGQYF.

This clonotype has at least ten counts. CDR3 sequence reads: CATSGLGDTQYF. The CDR3 DNA reads as TGTGCCACCAGTGGACTGGGAGATACGCAGTATTTT. This sequence joins TRBV24-1 and TRBJ2-3, with D hard to call. The CDR3 is made up of 12 amino acids. CDR1 is KGHDR, CDR2 SFDVKD, per germline. V was shortened by 5 bases and J by 5 bases, with 7 bases between the two germline ends.

This clonotype was recorded many times. The chain links TRBV7-2 to TRBJ2-5; D could derive from TRBD1 or TRBD2 (6 bases each). V was pared by 5 bases and J by 0 bases, with 22 bases between. Germline V gene sequence: CDR1 SGHTA, CDR2 FQGNSA. The CDR3 covers 18 residues. For the CDR3, the DNA is TGTGCCAGCAGCCCTAGGAGTGGGGGGCTCGGGTACCAAGAGACCCAGTACTTC. Translation: CASSPRSGGLGYQETQYF.

This clonotype was counted a few times. V usage is TRBV15 and J usage is TRBJ2-1, with D maybe TRBD2 (6 bases). The germline CDR1 and CDR2 sequences are LNHNV and YYDKDF (reference sequence). The CDR3 runs to 14 residues. V gave up 3 bases and J gave up 8 bases, with 14 bases separating them. The CDR3 spells CATSSRLGEDEQFF. For the CDR3, the DNA is TGTGCCACCAGCAGCCGACTAGGGGAGGATGAGCAGTTCTTC.

This clonotype was detected only a few times. The chain employs TRBV5-1 and TRBJ2-1, with a tentative D call TRBD2 (5 bases). Matching the DNA end better, TRBJ2-7 makes the J call doubtful. Germline assignment: CDR1 SGHRS and CDR2 YFSETQ. This CDR3 is built from 15 residues. This CDR3 reads CASSPSGGPYNEQYF. Written as DNA, the CDR3 is TGCGCCAGCAGCCCGTCTGGAGGACCCTACAATGAGCAGTACTTC.

This clonotype was recorded a few times. The chain uses TRBV7-9 and TRBJ2-7; 9 bases are shared with TRBD1. CDR1 is SEHNR and CDR2 is FQNEAQ in the germline V gene (reference sequence). Trimming cost V 0 bases and J 5 bases; bases outside gene matches: 8. CDR3 length: 16 residues. CDR3 nucleotide sequence: TGTGCCAGCAGCTTAGCCTCCGGGACAGGGACCCACGAGCAGTACTTC. This translates into CASSLASGTGTHEQYF. The variable domain in full, completed from reference TRBV7-9 and TRBJ2-7, reads DTGVSQNPRHKITKRGQNVTFRCDPISEHNRLYWYRQTLGQGPEFLTYFQNEAQLEKSRLLSDRFSAERPKGSFSTLEIQRTEQGDSAMYLCASSLASGTGTHEQYFGPGTRLTVT.

The chain links TRBV7-2 to TRBJ2-5; 11 bases map to TRBD2. Trimming at V came to 5 bases and at J to 5 bases, leaving 10 bases not matched to a gene. Germline V gene data show CDR1 as SGHTA and CDR2 as FQGNSA. This CDR3 has 16 residues. The CDR3 sequence is CASSLNPSGGRETQYF. CDR3 nucleotides: TGTGCCAGCAGCCTTAACCCTAGCGGGGGGCGGGAGACCCAGTACTTC.

The chain uses TRBV6-1 and TRBJ1-1; D might be TRBD1 (5 bases). Per the germline V gene, CDR1 is MNHNS and CDR2 is SASEGT. The V and J ends lost 2 bases and 0 bases respectively, with 10 bases between them. This CDR3 contains 15 residues. The CDR3 nucleotides read TGTGCCAGCAGTGAATTACAGGCGATGAACACTGAAGCTTTCTTT. It specifies CASSELQAMNTEAFF.

As to this clonotype: One base away lies a much larger clone, so this may be a sequencing read error. J is TRBJ2-5 and V is TRBV7-2; 7 positions match TRBD1. With the DNA end fitting TRBJ2-1 better, the J assignment may be wrong. This CDR3 has 17 amino acids. Germline V gene lookup returns CDR1 SGHTA and CDR2 FQGNSA. The CDR3 DNA follows: TGTGCCAGCAGCAAACCCCTAGAAAGGGACAGACAAGAGACCCAGTTCTTC. Its translation: CASSKPLERDRQETQFF.

This clonotype was seen a few times. The rearrangement links TRBV6-5 to TRBJ2-7; 8 bases are shared with TRBD1. Germline CDR1 MNHEY, CDR2 SVGAGI. The CDR3 has 15 amino acids. V trimming: 0 bases; J trimming: 3 bases; junction bases outside the gene matches: 4. The CDR3 DNA reads TGTGCCAGCAGTTACTCTGGACAGGGCAACTACGAGCAGTACTTC. Residues: CASSYSGQGNYEQYF.